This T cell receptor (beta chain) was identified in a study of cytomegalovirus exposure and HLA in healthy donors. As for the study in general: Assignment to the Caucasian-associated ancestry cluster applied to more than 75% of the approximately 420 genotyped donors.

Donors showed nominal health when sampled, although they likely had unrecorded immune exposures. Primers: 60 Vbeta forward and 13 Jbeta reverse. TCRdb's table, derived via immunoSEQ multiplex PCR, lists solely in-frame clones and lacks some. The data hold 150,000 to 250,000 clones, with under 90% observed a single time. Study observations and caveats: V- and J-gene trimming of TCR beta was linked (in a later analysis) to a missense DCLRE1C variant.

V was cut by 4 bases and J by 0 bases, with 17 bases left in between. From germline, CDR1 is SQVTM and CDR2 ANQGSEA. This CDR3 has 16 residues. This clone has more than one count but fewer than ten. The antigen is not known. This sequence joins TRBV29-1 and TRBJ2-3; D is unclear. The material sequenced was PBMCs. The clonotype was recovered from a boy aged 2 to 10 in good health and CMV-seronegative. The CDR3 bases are TGCAGCGTTGTGATTGGGCAGACCTCTAGCACAGATACGCAGTATTTT. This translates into CSVVIGQTSSTDTQYF.